This TCR beta chain was recorded in a study of blood T cell repertoires in COVID-19. Overall study context: Italy, Spain and the United States were the sources of the convalescent and acute COVID-19 samples.

The CDR3 covers 19 residues. The ends lost 2 bases at V and 1 base at J; junction bases unmatched: 11. Germline V gene sequence: CDR1 MNHGY, CDR2 SVAAGI. Profiled with immunoSEQ multiplex PCR; TCRdb holds only in-frame clones, not every one. This sample yields roughly 400,000 clones, of which 85% to 90% are seen a single time; roughly a tenth belongs to the top ten. This clone was seen a few times. This chain links TRBV6-9 with TRBJ1-1; 12 bases fit TRBD1. The source of this sequence is a woman aged 45-60 years who had recovered from COVID-19. The source material was PBMCs or T cells enriched from blood (not recorded which). The chain's CDR3 is CASSYPPGQGAGWNTEAFF. CDR3 nucleotide sequence: TGTGCCAGCAGTTATCCCCCGGGACAGGGGGCCGGGTGGAACACTGAAGCTTTCTTT.